This is a list of T cell receptor beta chains from one sample in a study of T cells in Graves' hyperthyroidism and ophthalmopathy. Each CDR3 protein gets one entry after TCRdb re-called the multiplex PCR reads with MiXCR. The sample shows 250,000 to 300,000 distinct CDR3 sequences, 13% of them seen only once. Sequenced sample: blood. These receptors originate from a woman in her twenties or thirties with Graves' hyperthyroidism that later progressed to Graves' ophthalmopathy. Both conserved end residues are part of each CDR3. The order of the fields is clone size, D gene, V gene, J gene, CDR3 protein, CDR3 DNA. The D gene is left open where the match is weak. Clone size is shown for a subset of rows, as once, few, many or a class of expanded clone.

>many|NA|TRBV29-1|TRBJ2-1
CSGLVREQFF
TGCAGCGGGCTAGTCCGTGAGCAGTTCTTC
>many|NA|TRBV20-1|TRBJ2-1
CSAVLASYNEQFF
TGCAGTGCTGTTCTAGCGTCCTACAATGAGCAGTTCTTC
>NA|TRBD2|TRBV7-9|TRBJ2-7
CASSPPGGSSYEQYF
TGTGCCAGCAGCCCTCCGGGCGGGAGCTCCTACGAGCAGTACTTC
>many|NA|TRBV10-3|TRBJ2-5
CAISEVVGKVETQYF
TGTGCCATCAGTGAGGTTGTGGGGAAGGTGGAGACCCAGTACTTC
>many|TRBD2|TRBV5-1|TRBJ2-5
CASSLEAGVQETQYF
TGCGCCAGCAGCTTGGAGGCGGGAGTCCAAGAGACCCAGTACTTC
>NA|NA|TRBV27|TRBJ2-1
CASRDFTYNEQFF
TGTGCCAGCAGAGACTTCACCTACAATGAGCAGTTCTTC
>many|TRBD1|TRBV20-1|TRBJ1-2
CSARNRDRVNYGYTF
TGCAGTGCCCGGAACCGGGACAGGGTGAACTATGGCTACACCTTC
>few|NA|TRBV20-1|TRBJ2-4
CSAREGWHIQYF
TGCAGTGCTAGGGAGGGGTGGCACATTCAGTACTTC
>NA|TRBD1|TRBV5-1|TRBJ2-5
CASSLLRGRETQYF
TGCGCCAGCAGCTTGCTCAGGGGGCGAGAGACCCAGTACTTC
>few|NA|TRBV29-1|TRBJ2-4
CSVGTQTKNIQYF
TGCAGCGTTGGGACACAAACCAAAAACATTCAGTACTTC
>many|NA|TRBV20-1|TRBJ2-5
CSANKGETQYF
TGCAGTGCTAATAAGGGGGAGACCCAGTACTTC
>few|TRBD1|TRBV18|TRBJ2-7
CASSPNTGGYEQYF
TGTGCCAGCTCACCGAATACAGGGGGCTACGAGCAGTACTTC
>many|NA|TRBV11-2|TRBJ2-7
CASSLSHRVGWEQYF
TGTGCCAGCAGCCTTTCCCACAGGGTGGGCTGGGAGCAGTACTTC
>many|NA|TRBV5-1|TRBJ1-2
CASSLIDLNYGYTF
TGCGCCAGCAGCTTGATTGACCTTAACTATGGCTACACCTTC
>many|TRBD1|TRBV19|TRBJ1-5
CASGPGDRRYRDLGNQPQHF
TGTGCCAGTGGGCCTGGGGACAGGCGTTACCGGGACCTTGGCAATCAGCCCCAGCATTTT
>many|NA|TRBV6-1|TRBJ2-3
CASRGLSGGTGGSTDTQYF
TGTGCCAGCAGGGGCCTTTCGGGGGGTACAGGGGGGTCAACAGATACGCAGTATTTT